The source of this T cell receptor beta chain is a study of blood T cell repertoires in COVID-19. Looking at the study overall: COVID-19 samples collected from the United States, Italy and Spain covered acute and convalescent phases. T cells, B-cell-depleted T cells, or PBMCs supplied cDNA or gDNA.

As originally analysed: Estimation of nucleated cell counts was performed using reference gene primer amplification. Clones were sequenced by immunoSEQ multiplex PCR, and TCRdb holds only the in-frame ones, with some missing. V, J and clone size are those of that table, while D and trimming were read from the DNA. The sample records 150,000 or so clones, roughly 91% being singletons. Germline V lookup: CDR1 MDHEN, CDR2 SYDVKM. The V segment lost 8 bases and the J segment 1 base; nucleotides outside the gene matches: 4. The CDR3 has 14 amino acids. The chain uses TRBV28 and TRBJ2-2; 7 nucleotides align to TRBD2. Source material: peripheral blood. The clonotype was recovered from a man between 18 and 29 years old with acute or convalescent COVID-19. The CDR3 spells CASGGGLNTGELFF. CDR3 bases: TGTGCCAGCGGGGGAGGGTTGAACACCGGGGAGCTGTTTTTT. The variable domain in full, completed from reference TRBV28 and TRBJ2-2, reads DVKVTQSSRYLVKRTGEKVFLECVQDMDHENMFWYRQDPGLGLRLIYFSYDVKMKEKGDIPEGYSVSREKKERFSLILESASTNQTSMYLCASGGGLNTGELFFGEGSRLTVL.